The rows below give T cell receptor beta chains drawn from one sample of a study of a mutant IDH1 vaccine in newly diagnosed glioma. TCRdb's copy holds only in-frame clones and misses some; the assay was immunoSEQ multiplex PCR. This repertoire shows 25,000 or so clones, approximately 81% found once; its top ten account for less than 3.5%. Antigens of these TCRs are unknown. Sequencing used PBMCs, obtained from a glioma patient whose treatment included an IDH1 peptide vaccine. The source of these receptors is a middle-aged man with glioma. Each CDR3 is given with its conserved first and last residue. D genes are given only for firm matches. Only some rows state a clone size, as once, few, many or a class for expanded clones.

size	V	J	D	length	DNA	CDR3
NA	TRBV27	TRBJ1-1	NA	15	TGTGCCAGCAGTTTAATTTCGGGCGAGGTGGCTGAAGCTTTCTTT	CASSLISGEVAEAFF
NA	TRBV27	TRBJ1-1	NA	14	TGTGCCAGCACGAGCCAGGGATCGGGGGCTGAAGCTTTCTTT	CASTSQGSGAEAFF
NA	TRBV5-1	TRBJ1-5	TRBD1	16	TGCGCCAGCAGCTTCAGGGGGACAGATACCAATCAGCCCCAGCATTTT	CASSFRGTDTNQPQHF
NA	TRBV4-1	TRBJ1-2	TRBD1	16	TGCGCCAGCAGCCAACCCCGGGACAGGGTTAACTATGGCTACACCTTC	CASSQPRDRVNYGYTF
NA	TRBV9	TRBJ2-2	TRBD2	17	TGTGCCAGCAGCCATCAAGCCGGACTAGGCAACACCGGGGAGCTGTTTTTT	CASSHQAGLGNTGELFF
NA	TRBV5-6	TRBJ2-3	TRBD2	16	TGTGCCAGCAGCTTGTTGTCTAGCGGGAGCTCAGATACGCAGTATTTT	CASSLLSSGSSDTQYF
once	TRBV7-9	TRBJ2-1	NA	14	TGTGCCAGCAGCTTAGGTGCCCGCGGCAATGAGCAGTTCTTC	CASSLGARGNEQFF
once	TRBV5-6	TRBJ2-1	TRBD2	16	TGTGCCAGCAGCTTGCTAGCGGGGCTCCGCGCGAATGAGCAGTTCTTC	CASSLLAGLRANEQFF
NA	TRBV18	TRBJ2-3	NA	16	TGTGCCAGCTCACCACCGGGGTTCCTTAGCACAGATACGCAGTATTTT	CASSPPGFLSTDTQYF
NA	TRBV11-2	TRBJ1-1	TRBD1	16	TGTGCCAGCAGCCAATTTCCGGGACAGGGGGGCCCCGAAGCTTTCTTT	CASSQFPGQGGPEAFF
NA	TRBV28	TRBJ1-2	NA	14	TGTGCCAGCAGTTTACCGATCTCGTCCTATGGCTACACCTTC	CASSLPISSYGYTF
NA	TRBV27	TRBJ1-1	NA	18	TGTGCCAGCAGTTTATCCCGGACCAGGTTGGGGACGGGGGGTGAAGCTTTCTTT	CASSLSRTRLGTGGEAFF
NA	TRBV27	TRBJ1-1	NA	14	TGTGCCAGCAGTTTTGGGGTGGCGAACACTGAAGCTTTCTTT	CASSFGVANTEAFF
once	TRBV7-6	TRBJ1-2	NA	15	TGTGCCAGCAGCTTATCCAACCGGCTCGGCTATGGCTACACCTTC	CASSLSNRLGYGYTF
NA	TRBV5-1	TRBJ2-3	TRBD2	14	TGCGCCAGCAGCTCCGGGACTAGCGGGAATACGCAGTATTTT	CASSSGTSGNTQYF
NA	TRBV7-9	TRBJ1-1	NA	15	TGTGCCAGCAGCTTACAGGGGTCAATGAACACTGAAGCTTTCTTT	CASSLQGSMNTEAFF
NA	TRBV5-1	TRBJ1-2	TRBD1	14	TGCGCCAGCAGCTTAGGGACAGGGCTGGGTGGCTACACCTTC	CASSLGTGLGGYTF
NA	TRBV4-1	TRBJ2-1	TRBD2	17	TGCGCCAGCAGCCAAGGGACTAGCGGAGGGCCGGTCAATGAGCAGTTCTTC	CASSQGTSGGPVNEQFF
NA	TRBV14	TRBJ2-7	NA	16	TGTGCCAGCAGCCCGGGAATTGGGAAGAGAGCCTACGAGCAGTACTTC	CASSPGIGKRAYEQYF
NA	TRBV6-5	TRBJ2-2	NA	16	TGTGCCAGCAGTTACCGGGACCTAAGCAGTCCCGGGGAGCTGTTTTTT	CASSYRDLSSPGELFF
NA	TRBV4-3	TRBJ2-5	TRBD1	16	TGCGCCAGCAGCCAAGGATTGGGGTCAGGGGGAGAGACCCAGTACTTC	CASSQGLGSGGETQYF
NA	TRBV28	TRBJ1-1	NA	12	TGTGCCAGCAGTCCAAGACGGCGTGAGGCTTTCTTT	CASSPRRREAFF
NA	TRBV27	TRBJ2-1	TRBD2	18	TGTGCCAGCAGTTGCCTGACTAGCGGGAATACCTCCTACAATGAGCAGTTCTTC	CASSCLTSGNTSYNEQFF
NA	TRBV7-2	TRBJ2-1	NA	15	TGTGCCAGCAGCTTAGGGGGGAGGACCTACAATGAGCAGTTCTTC	CASSLGGRTYNEQFF
NA	TRBV5-1	TRBJ2-2	NA	13	TGCGCCAGCAGCTTGGATGGTACAGGGGAGCTGTTTTTT	CASSLDGTGELFF
NA	TRBV11-2	TRBJ2-5	NA	14	TGTGCCAGCAGCCCTCTTGATTACCAAGAGACCCAGTACTTC	CASSPLDYQETQYF
NA	TRBV27	TRBJ2-5	TRBD2	14	TGTGCCAGCGGCCGTCTAGCGGGAGTCGAGACCCAGTACTTC	CASGRLAGVETQYF
NA	TRBV2	TRBJ2-5	NA	11	TGTGCCAGCAAGGGTTGGGAGACCCAGTACTTC	CASKGWETQYF
NA	TRBV5-6	TRBJ2-7	TRBD2	17	TGTGCCAGCAGCTTGTTTCGGCGGGAGGGCCTGACTTACGAGCAGTACTTC	CASSLFRREGLTYEQYF
few	TRBV5-1	TRBJ2-2	TRBD2	17	TGCGCCAGCAGCCTGACTAGCGGGGCCGCGAACACCGGGGAGCTGTTTTTT	CASSLTSGAANTGELFF
NA	TRBV4-1	TRBJ2-3	NA	12	TGCGCCAGCAGCCAAGGGTGGGATACGCAGTATTTT	CASSQGWDTQYF
few	TRBV7-2	TRBJ2-1	TRBD2	14	TGTGCCAGCAGCCTGGGACTAGCGTTCGATGAGCAGTTCTTC	CASSLGLAFDEQFF
few	TRBV6-5	TRBJ1-2	NA	16	TGTGCCAGCAGTTACTTAGGGGTTGAGGACGGTAATGGCTACACCTTC	CASSYLGVEDGNGYTF
few	TRBV6-5	TRBJ2-1	NA	12	TGTGCCAGCGCGGCGGGATGGAATGAGCAGTTCTTC	CASAAGWNEQFF
NA	TRBV7-2	TRBJ2-1	NA	12	TGTGCCAGCAGCTTAAGGCAGAATGAGCAGTTCTTC	CASSLRQNEQFF
NA	TRBV7-6	TRBJ1-3	TRBD1	15	TGTGCCAGCTGGGGCGGACAGGGGGCGGGAAACACCATATATTTT	CASWGGQGAGNTIYF
NA	TRBV18	TRBJ2-7	NA	14	TGTGCCAGCTCACCGGGCAGGGTAGCGGACGAGCAGTACTTC	CASSPGRVADEQYF
NA	TRBV7-9	TRBJ1-2	NA	16	TGTGCCAGCAGCTGGTCCTTACAAGGGTCCAACTATGGCTACACCTTC	CASSWSLQGSNYGYTF
few	TRBV6-5	TRBJ1-1	NA	15	TGTGCCAGCAGTTACTCGAATAGAGCGGGGGCTGAAGCTTTCTTT	CASSYSNRAGAEAFF
few	TRBV7-9	TRBJ2-2	TRBD1	17	TGTGCCAGCAGCTGGACAGGGGTCTCCAAGAGGAGAGGGGAGCTGTTTTTT	CASSWTGVSKRRGELFF
NA	TRBV6-5	TRBJ2-3	TRBD1	15	TGTGCCAGCAGTTACTCTGGACAGGGAGGAGATACGCAGTATTTT	CASSYSGQGGDTQYF
NA	TRBV9	TRBJ1-4	NA	15	TGTGCCAGCAGCCCCAGCGGGGCCCTTAATGAAAAACTGTTTTTT	CASSPSGALNEKLFF
NA	TRBV29-1	TRBJ2-3	NA	14	TGCAGCGTTGATAGGACATCAATCACAGATACGCAGTATTTT	CSVDRTSITDTQYF
NA	TRBV4-2	TRBJ2-7	NA	13	TGTGCCAGCAGCCGCGCAGGGGACTACGAGCAGTACTTC	CASSRAGDYEQYF
once	TRBV18	TRBJ2-5	NA	14	TGTGCCAGCTCACCACGGGCGGGTTCGGAGACCCAGTACTTC	CASSPRAGSETQYF
NA	TRBV7-8	TRBJ2-2	TRBD1	17	TGTGCCAGCAGGGACGGCCAGGGGGCGCGTCTCACCGGGGAGCTGTTTTTT	CASRDGQGARLTGELFF
NA	TRBV19	TRBJ2-2	NA	15	TGTGCCAGTAGTTTTGGGAGGACTAATGCCGGGGAGCTGTTTTTT	CASSFGRTNAGELFF
large	TRBV4-1	TRBJ1-1	NA	15	TGCGCCAGCAGCCAAGCCCCACAGGGCCGCACTGAAGCTTTCTTT	CASSQAPQGRTEAFF
few	TRBV6-1	TRBJ2-7	TRBD1	16	TGTGCCAGCAGTGAATGGAGGGGGACAGGGGGCGACGAGCAGTACTTC	CASSEWRGTGGDEQYF
NA	TRBV28	TRBJ1-1	NA	20	TGTGCCAGCAGCCAATACAGTTTGGGATCCAGGGTATATTGGAGCACTGAAGCTTTCTTT	CASSQYSLGSRVYWSTEAFF
NA	TRBV19	TRBJ2-1	NA	13	TGTGCCAGTAGTTTACAGGGTCAAAATGAGCAGTTCTTC	CASSLQGQNEQFF
NA	TRBV27	TRBJ2-7	TRBD2	18	TGTGCCAGCAGTTTATCGACACTAGCGGGAGTAGGCTCCTACGAGCAGTACTTC	CASSLSTLAGVGSYEQYF
once	TRBV5-1	TRBJ2-3	NA	14	TGCGCCAGCAGTTTCGGACCAGGCACAGATACGCAGTATTTT	CASSFGPGTDTQYF
NA	TRBV5-6	TRBJ1-3	NA	15	TGTGCCAGCAGCTTGTACTCCGTCTCTGGAAACACCATATATTTT	CASSLYSVSGNTIYF
NA	TRBV5-1	TRBJ2-7	TRBD2	15	TGCGCCAGCAGCCCGCTGGGGGGGGAGGTCTACGAGCAGTACTTC	CASSPLGGEVYEQYF
few	TRBV19	TRBJ2-5	NA	14	TGTGCCAGTAAGGGCGGCTCTCCCCCCCGGACCCAGTACTTC	CASKGGSPPRTQYF
once	TRBV7-8	TRBJ1-4	NA	15	TGTGCCAGCAGCCCCACCCGGGCATCCAATGAAAAACTGTTTTTT	CASSPTRASNEKLFF
NA	TRBV5-4	TRBJ2-3	NA	14	TGTGCCAGCAGCTTGGGTTTGACATCAGATACGCAGTATTTT	CASSLGLTSDTQYF
NA	TRBV19	TRBJ2-7	TRBD1	15	TGTGCCAGTAGTCGTTTCGGACAGGACGCCTACGAGCAGTACTTC	CASSRFGQDAYEQYF
few	TRBV7-2	TRBJ1-2	NA	12	TGTGCCATCAAGCTTTGGAGGGATGGCTACACCTTC	CAIKLWRDGYTF